A selection of T cell receptor beta chains follows, all from one sample in a study of blood T cell repertoires in COVID-19. Only in-frame clones appear in the TCRdb table, and some are missing; sequencing was by immunoSEQ multiplex PCR. The sample has about 270,000 clones, over 75% seen once. Sequencing used peripheral blood. These receptor sequences come from a human donor in a cohort sampled during active COVID-19. Each CDR3 is given with its conserved first and last residue. The D gene is left open where the match is weak. Expanded clones are given a class, and other clones once, few, many or no size at all.

V gene	clone size	CDR3 length	J gene	D gene	CDR3 DNA	CDR3 protein
TRBV7-2	NA	14	TRBJ2-2	NA	TGTGCCAGTGCTCGGCTGGGGGGCACCGGGGAGCTGTTTTTT	CASARLGGTGELFF
TRBV29-1	NA	12	TRBJ2-7	NA	TGCAGCGTTGAAGTTGCAGGATACGAGCAGTACTTC	CSVEVAGYEQYF
TRBV14	NA	13	TRBJ1-1	NA	TGTGCCAGCAGCCAACACGGGACATCTGAAGCTTTCTTT	CASSQHGTSEAFF
TRBV11-2	NA	14	TRBJ2-5	TRBD2	TGTGCCAGCAGCTTAGTGGGACTATTGGAGACCCAGTACTTC	CASSLVGLLETQYF
TRBV2	few	14	TRBJ1-5	NA	TGTGCCAGCAGTTATAGATTTAGCAATCAGCCCCAGCATTTT	CASSYRFSNQPQHF
TRBV10-2	NA	12	TRBJ1-2	NA	TGCGCCAGCAGCCCCGGGAACTATGGCTACACCTTC	CASSPGNYGYTF
TRBV5-5	once	14	TRBJ1-4	NA	TGTGCCAGCAGCTTTCCAACAGGGCGGGAAAAACTGTTTTTT	CASSFPTGREKLFF
TRBV15	NA	16	TRBJ2-3	NA	TGTGCCACCAGCAGAGAATACAGGATAGGAACAGATACGCAGTATTTT	CATSREYRIGTDTQYF
TRBV25-1	NA	16	TRBJ2-1	NA	TGTGCCAGCAGCTCCCCCACTGGTCAGGGGGGCGATGAGCAGTTCTTC	CASSSPTGQGGDEQFF
TRBV7-2	NA	18	TRBJ2-1	TRBD2	TGTGCCAGCAGCTTGGGGGGACTAGCGGGAGGGCCATGGAATGAGCAGTTCTTC	CASSLGGLAGGPWNEQFF
TRBV2	NA	15	TRBJ2-1	TRBD2	TGTGCCAGCAGTGCGAGACTAGCGGGAGCTAATGAGCAGTTCTTC	CASSARLAGANEQFF
TRBV7-8	few	15	TRBJ1-1	TRBD1	TGTGCCAGCAGCCCGTTAGGGACAGGGAGCACTGAAGCTTTCTTT	CASSPLGTGSTEAFF
TRBV5-4	NA	16	TRBJ2-5	NA	TGTGCCAGCAGCTTTTTAGACAGGGCGGAGGGAGAGACCCAGTACTTC	CASSFLDRAEGETQYF
TRBV7-8	NA	16	TRBJ2-1	NA	TGTGCCAGCAGCCCCCAAGGACTTCCACCTTACAATGAGCAGTTCTTC	CASSPQGLPPYNEQFF
TRBV19	once	16	TRBJ2-2	NA	TGTGCCAGTAGTATTTGGCGGGGCGCGAACACCGGGGAGCTGTTTTTT	CASSIWRGANTGELFF
TRBV6-5	NA	13	TRBJ1-6	NA	TGTGCCAGCAAAGTTTCGGGGAATTCACCCCTCCACTTT	CASKVSGNSPLHF
TRBV19	NA	17	TRBJ2-3	TRBD1	TGTGCCAGTAGTCTGCGGATGACAGGGCAGAGCTCAGATACGCAGTATTTT	CASSLRMTGQSSDTQYF
TRBV6-2/TRBV6-3	once	16	TRBJ2-3	NA	TGTGCCAGCAGTTTTTACCCCCGATCAGGCACAGATACGCAGTATTTT	CASSFYPRSGTDTQYF
TRBV4-3	once	17	TRBJ2-7	TRBD2	TGCGCCAGCAGCCAAGATTACGGTAGCGGGGCCGCCTACGAGCAGTACTTC	CASSQDYGSGAAYEQYF
TRBV9	NA	15	TRBJ2-2	NA	TGTGCCAGCAGCGTAACGGAACTAAAAACCGGGGAGCTGTTTTTT	CASSVTELKTGELFF
TRBV7-9	many	12	TRBJ2-1	NA	TGTGCCAGCAGCTTAGGAGTCGGTCCGAAGTTCTTC	CASSLGVGPKFF
TRBV6-5	few	13	TRBJ2-2	NA	TGTGCCAGCACCTCCGGACTGCAAGTGGGGCTGTTTTTT	CASTSGLQVGLFF
TRBV5-6	NA	15	TRBJ1-1	TRBD1	TGTGCCAGCAGCGTAGCAGGGGGCAGGGGAGCAAGTGGGGTCTTT	CASSVAGGRGASGVF
TRBV3-1/TRBV3-2	NA	16	TRBJ2-1	NA	TGTGCCAGCAGCCAAGGAATTGTAGCAAGTCTAAATGAGCAGTTCTTC	CASSQGIVASLNEQFF
TRBV18	NA	16	TRBJ2-7	NA	TGTGCCAGCTCGCCAAGACAGGGAGGTTCGAACTACGAGCAGTACTTC	CASSPRQGGSNYEQYF
TRBV5-6	NA	15	TRBJ2-7	NA	TGTGCCAGCAGCTTGGACCTAGGCCCCTCCTACGAGCAGTACTTC	CASSLDLGPSYEQYF
TRBV3-1/TRBV3-2	NA	13	TRBJ2-1	NA	TGTGCCAGCAGCCAAGTATCGACAAATGAGCAGTTCTTC	CASSQVSTNEQFF
TRBV6-5	NA	15	TRBJ1-1	TRBD1	TGTGCCAGCAAGGGGACAGCGGCAATGAACACTGAAGCTTTCTTT	CASKGTAAMNTEAFF
TRBV27	NA	14	TRBJ2-5	TRBD2	TGTGCCAGCAGTCCGCTGGGAGGGCAAGAGACCCAGTACTTC	CASSPLGGQETQYF
TRBV7-2	few	13	TRBJ1-2	NA	TGTGCCAGCAGCTTCACAGGATTCTATGGCTACACCTTC	CASSFTGFYGYTF
TRBV9	NA	15	TRBJ2-3	NA	TGTGCCAGCAGCGGGGCTGGCGGGCACACAGATACGCAGTATTTT	CASSGAGGHTDTQYF
TRBV6-5	NA	14	TRBJ1-2	TRBD1	TGTGCCAGCAGTTCCGGGACAGGGATCTATGGCTACACCTTC	CASSSGTGIYGYTF
TRBV7-9	NA	16	TRBJ2-5	TRBD2	TGTGCCAGCAGCTTAGCAGTCACTAGCGGGACGGAGACCCAGTACTTC	CASSLAVTSGTETQYF
TRBV6-2/TRBV6-3	once	14	TRBJ2-7	NA	TGTGCCAGCAGTGTCGAGGAGAGCTCCTACGAGCAGTACTTC	CASSVEESSYEQYF
TRBV5-6	once	15	TRBJ1-3	NA	TGTGCCAGCAGCTTTCGGACAAACTCTGGAAACACCATATATTTT	CASSFRTNSGNTIYF
TRBV15	once	13	TRBJ2-3	NA	TGTGCCACCTTAAGAACGGGAATCGATACGCAGTATTTT	CATLRTGIDTQYF
TRBV24-1	NA	15	TRBJ2-3	NA	TGTGCCACCAGTACCCGGGATCTTAGGGCAGATACGCAGTATTTT	CATSTRDLRADTQYF
TRBV27	NA	15	TRBJ2-5	TRBD2	TGTGCCAGCACCCGATCGGGGGGAGCCGCAGAGACCCAGTACTTC	CASTRSGGAAETQYF
TRBV5-6	NA	15	TRBJ1-1	NA	TGTGCCAGCAGCTTCCCCCGGGACACCGGCCACGAAGCTTTCTTT	CASSFPRDTGHEAFF
TRBV30	NA	13	TRBJ2-6	NA	TGTGCCTGGCACCACAATTGGGCCAACGTCCTGACTTTC	CAWHHNWANVLTF
TRBV9	NA	15	TRBJ2-5	NA	TGTGCCAGCAGCGTAGACCCAAGACGGGGGGAGACCCAGTACTTC	CASSVDPRRGETQYF
TRBV3-1/TRBV3-2	NA	15	TRBJ2-1	NA	TGTGCCAGCAGCCAGGAAGCGGGTTCCTACAATGAGCAGTTCTTC	CASSQEAGSYNEQFF
TRBV11-2	NA	15	TRBJ2-5	NA	TGTGCCAGCAGCTTAGGGACGCGGGTACAAGAGACCCAGTACTTC	CASSLGTRVQETQYF
TRBV7-9	NA	15	TRBJ1-6	NA	TGTGCCAGCAGCTCGACCGGGGTTAATAATTCACCCCTCCACTTT	CASSSTGVNNSPLHF
TRBV2	NA	13	TRBJ1-1	TRBD1	TGTGCCAGCAGTGACCGGGACAGTAAGGGGGCTTTCTTT	CASSDRDSKGAFF
TRBV29-1	NA	13	TRBJ1-5	TRBD1	TGCAGCGTTGGACAGGGCTTAAATCAGCCCCAGCATTTT	CSVGQGLNQPQHF
TRBV7-9	NA	17	TRBJ2-7	NA	TGTGCCAGCAGCTTAGGGGCGCGGGCAGGGGGGAACTACGAGCAGTACTTC	CASSLGARAGGNYEQYF
TRBV7-6	NA	12	TRBJ2-2	NA	TGTGCCAGCCTGTGGGCCACCGGGGAGCTGTTTTTT	CASLWATGELFF
TRBV7-2	NA	14	TRBJ2-7	NA	TGTGCCAGCATGCGACGGGGGAGCTCCTACGAGCAGTACTTC	CASMRRGSSYEQYF
TRBV3-1/TRBV3-2	NA	14	TRBJ2-5	NA	TGTGCCAGCAGCGGAGGGACGGAACAAGAGACCCAGTACTTC	CASSGGTEQETQYF
TRBV10-3	NA	12	TRBJ1-1	NA	TGTGCCATCAGTGAAGCGCGCTATGAAGCTTTCTTT	CAISEARYEAFF
TRBV7-9	NA	15	TRBJ1-6	NA	TGTGCCAGCAGCTTAGAGGCGGGGAATAATTCACCCCTCCACTTT	CASSLEAGNNSPLHF
TRBV7-2	NA	15	TRBJ2-7	TRBD2	TGTGCCAGCAGCGACGGACTAGCGGGAGGCGGAGAGCAGTACTTC	CASSDGLAGGGEQYF
TRBV3-1/TRBV3-2	NA	18	TRBJ2-7	TRBD1	TGTGCCAGCAGCCAAGAGGCTCTAACGACAGGGTGTGGCGACGAGCAGTACTTC	CASSQEALTTGCGDEQYF
TRBV5-1	once	15	TRBJ2-1	TRBD2	TGCGCCAGCAGGTTAGCGGGAGGGATTTACAATGAGCAGTTCTTC	CASRLAGGIYNEQFF
TRBV2	NA	14	TRBJ2-7	NA	TGTGCCAGCAGTGAAAACGCAGGGCCCTACGAGCAGTACTTC	CASSENAGPYEQYF
TRBV4-3	NA	15	TRBJ1-2	TRBD1	TGCGCCAGCAGCCAAAATCCTACAGGGGCGTATGGCTACACCTTC	CASSQNPTGAYGYTF